These 32 T cell receptor beta chains were all obtained from the same sample, sequenced in a study of OX40 agonist ivuxolimab in advanced cancers. Here immunoSEQ multiplex PCR was the method, and the copy in TCRdb shows in-frame clones only, minus some. The table records more than 70,000 clones, about 91% of them present only once. Source: CD4+ or CD8+ T cells sorted from blood, taken in a trial of the OX40 agonist ivuxolimab. The receptors derive from an adult with an advanced solid tumor such as melanoma, head and neck, liver or kidney cancer.

The V gene is TRBV6-1, the J gene TRBJ2-7, with 7 bases aligning to TRBD2. CDR1 and CDR2 (germline): MNHNS, SASEGT. The CDR3 contains 13 residues. V lost 8 bases, J lost 6 bases, and 10 bases stayed unmatched. CDR3 amino acids: CASGLGRESEQYF. In DNA form, the CDR3 reads TGTGCCAGCGGTTTGGGGAGGGAATCCGAGCAGTACTTC.

The J gene is TRBJ1-1, the V gene TRBV2, with no clear D. V shed 6 bases and J shed 7 bases, with 15 bases lying between them. Germline assignment: CDR1 SNHLY and CDR2 FYNNEI. The CDR3 runs 13 residues. The CDR3 region is CASSERRQIEAFF. Here the CDR3 DNA reads TGTGCCAGCAGCGAGCGGCGGCAGATTGAAGCTTTCTTT.

This chain uses TRBV2 with TRBJ2-3; no clear D. CDR1 is SNHLY and CDR2 is FYNNEI in the germline V gene. V was clipped by 6 bases and J by 5 bases, with 12 bases between them. The CDR3 consists of 13 residues. In DNA, the CDR3 is TGTGCCAGCAGAGTGGGCAGAGGAGATACGCAGTATTTT. Amino acids: CASRVGRGDTQYF. Using reference TRBV2 and TRBJ2-3 for the parts outside the CDR3, the full variable domain is EPEVTQTPSHQVTQMGQEVILRCVPISNHLYFYWYRQILGQKVEFLVSFYNNEISEKSEIFDDQFSVERPDGSNFTLKIRSTKLEDSAMYFCASRVGRGDTQYFGPGTRLTVL.

This rearrangement joins TRBV11-3 to TRBJ1-1; a possible D gene is TRBD1 (6 bases). Germline-derived CDR1 and CDR2 are SGHNT and YENEEA. The CDR3 has 15 residues. The germline V and J ends were trimmed by 3 bases and 4 bases, with 15 bases remaining between them. The CDR3, as DNA: TGTGCCAGCAGCTTCGGGGGGGCCTTTGGCACTGAAGCTTTCTTT. Its translation is CASSFGGAFGTEAFF.

In its sample, this clone was seen once. The chain combines TRBV10-3 with TRBJ2-2, with TRBD2 matching over 8 bases. Germline V gene lookup returns CDR1 ENHRY and CDR2 SYGVKD. The CDR3 has 17 residues. The J segment lost 2 bases and the V segment lost 6 bases, leaving 11 bases of the junction unmatched. The DNA of the CDR3 is TGTGCCATCAGCCCCTTCGGGGGGGGACCCAACACCGGGGAGCTGTTTTTT. It yields the protein CAISPFGGGPNTGELFF.

This chain joins TRBV27 and TRBJ2-1, with 9 positions matching TRBD1. The CDR3 sequence is 15 residues long. Germline CDR1 MNHEY, CDR2 SMNVEV (reference sequence). The V and J ends lost 9 bases and 7 bases, in that order; junction bases with no gene match: 13. In DNA form, the CDR3 reads TGTGCCAGTACGTTACAGGGGGCCCCTCTAAATGAGCAGTTCTTC. Translation: CASTLQGAPLNEQFF.

Written as DNA, the CDR3 is TGCGCCAGCAGAATTAACCCTGACACTGAAGCTTTCTTT. This encodes CASRINPDTEAFF. This chain connects TRBV10-2 to TRBJ1-1; D not certain. The ends were cut back, 6 bases at V and 3 bases at J, with 11 bases in the middle. In germline, CDR1 is WSHSY, CDR2 SAAADI. The CDR3 runs to 13 residues.

V usage is TRBV21-1 and J usage is TRBJ1-1; the listed D gene, TRBD1, was not tested against the DNA. TRBV21-1 counts as a pseudogene. This CDR3 has 17 amino acids. The CDR3 DNA reads as TGTGCCAGCAGCCAGATCCGGCCCACAGGGGTGAGCACTGAAGCTTTCTTT. Encoded protein: CASSQIRPTGVSTEAFF.

The chain combines TRBV5-1 with TRBJ1-3, with no clear D. V shed 0 bases and J shed 1 base, with 11 bases lying between them. Per germline, CDR1 SGHRS and CDR2 YFSETQ. This CDR3 region has 16 residues. CDR3 amino acids: CASSLGAAQSGNTIYF. The CDR3 DNA follows: TGCGCCAGCAGCTTGGGTGCCGCCCAATCTGGAAACACCATATATTTT.

The V call is TRBV5-6, the J call TRBJ2-3; TRBD1 is a possible D gene (6 bases). Germline assignment: CDR1 SGHDT and CDR2 YYEEEE. CDR3 length: 13 residues. V was trimmed by 5 bases and J by 5 bases, leaving 12 bases between them. The CDR3 DNA reads as TGTGCCAGCAGTTGGGACATGGAAGATACGCAGTATTTT. It is translated as CASSWDMEDTQYF.

The genes are TRBV29-1 and TRBJ2-5; 7 nucleotides agree with TRBD1. With the DNA end fitting TRBJ2-7 better, the J assignment may be wrong. CDR1 SQVTM and CDR2 ANQGSEA come from the germline V gene. This CDR3 is built from 12 residues. CDR3 protein: CSVGGRGYEQYF. The CDR3 coding sequence is TGCAGCGTTGGGGGCAGGGGGTACGAGCAGTACTTC.

The chain employs TRBV6-5 and TRBJ2-7, with 9 bases lining up with TRBD1. The CDR3 is 14 amino acids. Unmatched junction bases numbered 6, after V lost 5 bases and J lost 4 bases. The germline gives CDR1 MNHEY, CDR2 SVGAGI. CDR3 amino acids: CASSLTGGGYEQYF. For the CDR3, the DNA is TGTGCCAGCAGTCTCACAGGGGGCGGATACGAGCAGTACTTC.

The gene calls are TRBV10-3 and TRBJ2-7; TRBD2 matches 9 bases. Germline-derived CDR1 and CDR2 are ENHRY and SYGVKD. This CDR3 contains 14 residues. V gave up 8 bases and J gave up 5 bases; unmatched junction bases: 10. The CDR3 loop reads CAIGLTAGGNEQYF. The CDR3 DNA reads as TGTGCCATCGGGCTGACGGCGGGAGGGAACGAGCAGTACTTC.

The V and J genes are TRBV28 and TRBJ1-2, with TRBD1 identical over 7 bases. The germline V gene has CDR1 MDHEN and CDR2 SYDVKM. The CDR3 contains 13 residues. Germline trimming cut 6 bases from V and 2 bases from J; bases unmatched to any gene: 3. As DNA, the CDR3 is TGTGCCAGCAGAGAGACAGGGAACTATGGCTACACCTTC. Its translation: CASRETGNYGYTF.

V is TRBV5-1 and J is TRBJ2-1; 14 nucleotides line up with TRBD2. Losses at the gene ends were 4 bases for V and 3 bases for J; bases not matched to a gene: 6. The CDR3 is 17 residues long. Germline V gene data show CDR1 as SGHRS and CDR2 as YFSETQ. CDR3 amino acids: CASSPRTSGRIYNEQFF. The CDR3 nucleotides read TGCGCCAGCAGCCCCAGGACTAGCGGGAGGATCTACAATGAGCAGTTCTTC.

The chain links TRBV6-6 to TRBJ1-3; D ambiguous. V lost 8 bases to trimming and J lost 1 base, with 15 bases between them. From germline, CDR1 is MNHNY and CDR2 SVGAGI (reference sequence). The CDR3 is 15 amino acids. CDR3 DNA: TGTGCCAGCCGCCCGGGAGGAGGTTCTGGAAACACCATATATTTT. This translates into CASRPGGGSGNTIYF.

This rearrangement joins TRBV5-6 to TRBJ2-2; the D is unclear. The CDR3 covers 17 residues. V lost 4 bases, J lost 1 base, and 17 bases lay in between. The germline V gene has CDR1 SGHDT and CDR2 YYEEEE. Here the CDR3 DNA reads TGTGCCAGCAGCCCCTTGGGCAGGACCCTGAACACCGGGGAGCTGTTTTTT. It is translated as CASSPLGRTLNTGELFF.

The chain uses TRBV9 and TRBJ2-1; D may correspond to TRBD1 or TRBD2 (5 bases each). Per germline, CDR1 SGDLS and CDR2 YYNGEE. CDR3 length: 14 amino acids. Trimming left V 9 bases short and J 0 bases short, with 13 bases between. Here the CDR3 reads CATIWGSSYNEQFF. CDR3 DNA: TGTGCCACCATTTGGGGGAGCTCCTACAATGAGCAGTTCTTC.

The gene calls are TRBV18 and TRBJ1-2, with D possibly TRBD1 on 6 matching bases. The CDR3 contains 15 residues. V dropped 0 bases and J dropped 3 bases, with 11 bases sitting between them. Germline assignment: CDR1 KGHSH and CDR2 LQKENI. The CDR3 sequence: CASSPPKGDDYGYTF. CDR3 nucleotide sequence: TGTGCCAGCTCACCACCGAAGGGGGACGACTATGGCTACACCTTC.

The genes are TRBV12-5 and TRBJ1-1; D is unclear. CDR3 length equals 15 residues. Deletions cut 7 bases from V and 4 bases from J, with 19 bases between. CDR1 LGHNT and CDR2 FRNRAP come from the germline V gene. The CDR3 protein is CASATSWGFGTEAFF. The CDR3 region has the DNA TGTGCTAGTGCTACGTCTTGGGGATTTGGCACTGAAGCTTTCTTT.

The V call is TRBV23-1, the J call TRBJ2-4; the D gene is possibly TRBD1 (6 bases). TRBV23-1 is known as an ORF, though its function is uncertain. The V gene lost 10 bases and the J gene lost 5 bases, with 12 bases spanning the gap. The CDR3 is 12 residues long. CDR3 amino acids: CAILDSQNIQYF. The CDR3 coding sequence is TGCGCCATCCTGGACAGTCAAAACATTCAGTACTTC.

This clone was found once. The rearrangement links TRBV5-1 to TRBJ2-3; 8 nucleotides agree with TRBD2. V lost 4 bases, J lost 6 bases, and 4 bases stayed unmatched. Germline V gives CDR1 SGHRS, CDR2 YFSETQ. This CDR3 has 13 amino acids. The CDR3 bases are TGCGCCAGCAGCCAAGCGGGGGAGGATACGCAGTATTTT. This codes for CASSQAGEDTQYF.

The chain is built from TRBV4-2 and TRBJ2-7; TRBD1 aligns across 7 bases. This CDR3 region has 17 residues. J lost 2 bases, V lost 1 base, and 11 bases had no gene match. The germline V gene has CDR1 LGHNA and CDR2 YNFKEQ. DNA for the CDR3: TGTGCCAGCAGCCAAGCCGAGACAGGGCGGGTCCCCTACGAGCAGTACTTC. This encodes CASSQAETGRVPYEQYF.

The chain couples TRBV18 to TRBJ2-7; D is undetermined. Per the germline V gene, CDR1 is KGHSH and CDR2 is LQKENI. Trimming shortened V by 0 bases and J by 5 bases, and 14 bases separated the two germline ends. The CDR3 runs 15 residues. Here the CDR3 DNA reads TGTGCCAGCTCACCACCAGGTTCTTCTCTGCACGAGCAGTACTTC. Amino acids: CASSPPGSSLHEQYF.

The chain employs TRBV10-1 and TRBJ2-1, with 11 bases lining up with TRBD1. Unmatched junction bases numbered 6, after V lost 3 bases and J lost 8 bases. Germline V lookup: CDR1 WNHNN, CDR2 SYGVQD (reference sequence). There are 15 residues in the CDR3. The CDR3 coding sequence is TGCGCCAGCAGTGATAGGACAGGGGGCTTAGATGAGCAGTTCTTC. It specifies CASSDRTGGLDEQFF.

The J gene is TRBJ1-1, the V gene TRBV29-1; the D is unclear. The CDR3 is 11 amino acids. Germline lookup yields CDR1 SQVTM and CDR2 ANQGSEA. The V gene lost 6 bases and the J gene lost 4 bases, with 9 bases spanning the gap. CDR3: CSVARSTEAFF. CDR3 nucleotide sequence: TGCAGCGTCGCCAGGAGCACTGAAGCTTTCTTT.

This clone came up once. This chain connects TRBV2 to TRBJ2-7; D perhaps matches TRBD1 (6 bases). V lost 9 bases and J 0 bases, leaving 18 bases between the germline ends. Germline CDR1 is SNHLY and CDR2 is FYNNEI. The CDR3 is 15 residues long. CDR3 DNA sequence: TGTGCCAGAGAGGGGAACAGGGCCCACTCCTACGAGCAGTACTTC. Translated, it gives CAREGNRAHSYEQYF. The complete variable domain, with remaining parts taken from reference TRBV2 and TRBJ2-7, reads EPEVTQTPSHQVTQMGQEVILRCVPISNHLYFYWYRQILGQKVEFLVSFYNNEISEKSEIFDDQFSVERPDGSNFTLKIRSTKLEDSAMYFCAREGNRAHSYEQYFGPGTRLTVT.

The V gene is TRBV5-1, the J gene TRBJ1-2; 8 bases line up with TRBD1. This CDR3 region has 13 residues. J was trimmed by 4 bases and V by 4 bases; bases with no gene match: 3. Germline V gene lookup returns CDR1 SGHRS and CDR2 YFSETQ. Here the CDR3 reads CASSLDRVYGYTF. CDR3 coding DNA: TGCGCCAGCAGCCTGGACAGGGTCTATGGCTACACCTTC. The full variable domain, in which reference TRBV5-1 and TRBJ1-2 provide the parts outside the CDR3, is KAGVTQTPRYLIKTRGQQVTLSCSPISGHRSVSWYQQTPGQGLQFLFEYFSETQRNKGNFPGRFSGRQFSNSRSEMNVSTLELGDSALYLCASSLDRVYGYTFGSGTRLTVV.

The chain employs TRBV28 and TRBJ2-7; 9 bases line up with TRBD1. The trim removed 3 bases at V and 2 bases at J, leaving 11 bases unmatched. This CDR3 region has 17 residues. Germline-derived CDR1 and CDR2 are MDHEN and SYDVKM. The CDR3 DNA reads as TGTGCCAGCAGTTTGACTCAACAGGGGGCGGTGACCTACGAGCAGTACTTC. Translating it yields CASSLTQQGAVTYEQYF.

J is TRBJ2-3 and V is TRBV6-6; unclear D gene. V lost 5 bases and J lost 3, with 9 bases in between. The CDR3 is 13 amino acids. CDR1 is MNHNY and CDR2 is SVGAGI in the germline V gene (reference sequence). The CDR3 DNA sequence: TGTGCCAGCAGTCGGCAGAGAACAGATACGCAGTATTTT. Translation gives CASSRQRTDTQYF.

The rearrangement joins TRBV9 to TRBJ2-7, with 10 bases lining up with TRBD1. Germline CDR1 reads SGDLS; CDR2 reads YYNGEE. V trimming: 4 bases; J trimming: 7 bases; junction bases outside the gene matches: 8. This CDR3 region has 14 residues. The CDR3 nucleotides read TGTGCCAGCAGCCGGGACAGGGGAGGGGAAGAGCAGTACTTC. Translated, it gives CASSRDRGGEEQYF.

J is TRBJ1-6 and V is TRBV11-2; D is unresolved. Trimming pared 0 bases from V and 5 bases from J, leaving 11 bases between. The CDR3 has 16 amino acids. Germline V gene lookup returns CDR1 SGHAT and CDR2 FQNNGV. CDR3 nucleotides: TGTGCCAGCAGCTTAGATTGGGTCCTCAATAATTCACCCCTCCACTTT. Protein sequence: CASSLDWVLNNSPLHF.